The rows below give T cell receptor beta chains drawn from one sample of a study of cytomegalovirus exposure and HLA in healthy donors. TCRdb's table, derived via immunoSEQ multiplex PCR, lists solely in-frame clones and lacks some. This sample carries about 110,000 clones, over 60% of them seen once, and the ten largest clones take 4.8%. What was sequenced was PBMCs. Source of these receptors: a man in his thirties or forties in good health and CMV-seropositive. The CDR3 runs from the conserved cysteine through the conserved F or W. Fields, in order: clone size, V gene, J gene, D gene, CDR3 DNA, CDR3 protein. A D gene is named only where the DNA matches it firmly. For some rows the clone size is stated as once, few or many, or as a class when expanded; others skip it.

clone_size: -; v_call: TRBV4-3; j_call: TRBJ2-1; d_call: -; cdr3_nt: TGCGCCAGCAGCCAAGTTGCAGGGGTAGTCTACAATGAGCAGTTCTTC; cdr3_aa: CASSQVAGVVYNEQFF
clone_size: -; v_call: TRBV7-9; j_call: TRBJ2-1; d_call: TRBD2; cdr3_nt: TGTGCCGCTAGTTCCGGGACTAGCGGGGGGAGCTCCTACAATGAGCAGTTCTTC; cdr3_aa: CAASSGTSGGSSYNEQFF
clone_size: -; v_call: TRBV19; j_call: TRBJ2-1; d_call: TRBD1; cdr3_nt: TGTGCCAGTAGTACCGAGGGGACAGGGGTTGAGGAGCAGTTCTTC; cdr3_aa: CASSTEGTGVEEQFF
clone_size: -; v_call: TRBV29-1; j_call: TRBJ2-7; d_call: -; cdr3_nt: TGCAGCGTCGCCCGGGGGGCCAATTACGAGCAGTACTTC; cdr3_aa: CSVARGANYEQYF
clone_size: few; v_call: TRBV7-2; j_call: TRBJ1-1; d_call: TRBD1; cdr3_nt: TGTGCCAGCAGTTTTTATTCCGCCGGGACAGGGGGCACTGAAGCTTTCTTT; cdr3_aa: CASSFYSAGTGGTEAFF
clone_size: -; v_call: TRBV4-1; j_call: TRBJ2-3; d_call: TRBD1; cdr3_nt: TGCGCCAGCAGCCAAGATCGGGGACAGGGGGAGAGCACAGATACGCAGTATTTT; cdr3_aa: CASSQDRGQGESTDTQYF
clone_size: -; v_call: TRBV9; j_call: TRBJ1-6; d_call: TRBD1; cdr3_nt: TGTGCCAGCAGCATTACAGGGGACGTATCCTATAATTCACCCCTCCACTTT; cdr3_aa: CASSITGDVSYNSPLHF
clone_size: -; v_call: TRBV11-2; j_call: TRBJ2-7; d_call: -; cdr3_nt: TGTGCCAGCAGCTTAGAGGCAGACTCTCGCGAGCAGTACTTC; cdr3_aa: CASSLEADSREQYF
clone_size: -; v_call: TRBV6-5; j_call: TRBJ2-3; d_call: TRBD2; cdr3_nt: TGTGCCAGCAGTTCCGGGACTAGCGGGGGGGCCGATACGCAGTATTTT; cdr3_aa: CASSSGTSGGADTQYF
clone_size: -; v_call: TRBV28; j_call: TRBJ2-7; d_call: TRBD2; cdr3_nt: TGTGCCAGCACACCCAGAGGACTAGCGGGGGGAAACGAGCAGTACTTC; cdr3_aa: CASTPRGLAGGNEQYF
clone_size: -; v_call: TRBV7-6; j_call: TRBJ2-5; d_call: -; cdr3_nt: TGTGCCAGCAGCCGGGGAGACCAAGAGACCCAGTACTTC; cdr3_aa: CASSRGDQETQYF
clone_size: -; v_call: TRBV19; j_call: TRBJ2-7; d_call: TRBD2; cdr3_nt: TGTGCCAGTAGTATAGGGCTAGCGGGGACCTACGAGCAGTACTTC; cdr3_aa: CASSIGLAGTYEQYF
clone_size: -; v_call: TRBV4-3; j_call: TRBJ2-7; d_call: -; cdr3_nt: TGCGCCAGCAGCCAAGACAGGATCTACGAGCAGTACTTC; cdr3_aa: CASSQDRIYEQYF
clone_size: -; v_call: TRBV28; j_call: TRBJ1-2; d_call: TRBD1; cdr3_nt: TGTGCCAGCAGTTCATCAAACGGAGGGACAGACCTCAGCAGGGGGACCTTC; cdr3_aa: CASSSSNGGTDLSRGTF
clone_size: -; v_call: TRBV7-2; j_call: TRBJ2-3; d_call: -; cdr3_nt: TGTGCCAGCAGCCCAGTCTCAGCAGATACGCAGTATTTT; cdr3_aa: CASSPVSADTQYF
clone_size: -; v_call: TRBV28; j_call: TRBJ1-5; d_call: -; cdr3_nt: TGTGCCAGCAGATGGACAGAGACAAGCAATCAGCCCCAGCATTTT; cdr3_aa: CASRWTETSNQPQHF
clone_size: -; v_call: TRBV19; j_call: TRBJ2-3; d_call: -; cdr3_nt: TGTGCCAGTAGTATCCTGACAGACGCAGATACGCAGTATTTT; cdr3_aa: CASSILTDADTQYF
clone_size: -; v_call: TRBV7-9; j_call: TRBJ2-5; d_call: TRBD2; cdr3_nt: TGTGCCAGTCGGGGGGGAGAGACCCAGTACTTC; cdr3_aa: CASRGGETQYF
clone_size: -; v_call: TRBV30; j_call: TRBJ1-2; d_call: -; cdr3_nt: TGTGCCTGGAGTGTACGGGGTGGGTATGGCTACACCTTC; cdr3_aa: CAWSVRGGYGYTF
clone_size: -; v_call: TRBV11-2; j_call: TRBJ1-1; d_call: TRBD1; cdr3_nt: TGTGCCAGCAGCTTAGTCGCCGACAGGGGAAGCACTGAAGCTTTCTTT; cdr3_aa: CASSLVADRGSTEAFF
clone_size: -; v_call: TRBV2; j_call: TRBJ2-5; d_call: TRBD2; cdr3_nt: TGTGCCAGCGGACTAGCGGGGAACCTAGAGACCCAGTACTTC; cdr3_aa: CASGLAGNLETQYF
clone_size: -; v_call: TRBV7-9; j_call: TRBJ2-5; d_call: TRBD1; cdr3_nt: TGTGCCAGCAGTCCGGGACAGGGGACAGAGACCCAGTACTTC; cdr3_aa: CASSPGQGTETQYF
clone_size: -; v_call: TRBV7-8; j_call: TRBJ2-1; d_call: TRBD2; cdr3_nt: TGTGCCAGCAGCTCCTATCGGCTAGCGGGGGCCAATGAGCAGTTCTTC; cdr3_aa: CASSSYRLAGANEQFF
clone_size: -; v_call: TRBV5-1; j_call: TRBJ2-2; d_call: TRBD2; cdr3_nt: TGCGCCAGCAGCTTGGCTCGCGGGGGACTCACCGGGGAGCTGTTTTTT; cdr3_aa: CASSLARGGLTGELFF
clone_size: -; v_call: TRBV4-2; j_call: TRBJ1-3; d_call: -; cdr3_nt: TGTGCCAGCAGCCCTAGGAAAGGGGCTGGAAACACCATATATTTT; cdr3_aa: CASSPRKGAGNTIYF
clone_size: -; v_call: TRBV5-1; j_call: TRBJ2-1; d_call: TRBD2; cdr3_nt: TGCGCCAGCAGTACTAGCGGGGGCTACAATGAGCAGTTCTTC; cdr3_aa: CASSTSGGYNEQFF
clone_size: -; v_call: TRBV2; j_call: TRBJ1-5; d_call: TRBD1; cdr3_nt: TGTGCCAGCAGTGCACAGGGGGCTAGGAGCAATCAGCCCCAGCATTTT; cdr3_aa: CASSAQGARSNQPQHF
clone_size: few; v_call: TRBV4-2; j_call: TRBJ1-5; d_call: -; cdr3_nt: TGTGCCAGCAGCCAAGACCAAGGGGGACATCAGCCCCAGCATTTT; cdr3_aa: CASSQDQGGHQPQHF
clone_size: few; v_call: TRBV5-4; j_call: TRBJ1-1; d_call: -; cdr3_nt: TGTGCCAGCAGCTTGCGGGCAGGGGTCACTGAAGCTTTCTTT; cdr3_aa: CASSLRAGVTEAFF
clone_size: -; v_call: TRBV5-1; j_call: TRBJ1-2; d_call: -; cdr3_nt: TGCGCCAGCAGCCCTTGGGGGGAGGTCTCGAATGGCTACACCTTC; cdr3_aa: CASSPWGEVSNGYTF
clone_size: once; v_call: TRBV19; j_call: TRBJ2-7; d_call: -; cdr3_nt: TGTGCCAGTAGTATAGGTGGCGGGGGCTTGGCCTACGAGCAGTACTTC; cdr3_aa: CASSIGGGGLAYEQYF
clone_size: few; v_call: TRBV19; j_call: TRBJ1-1; d_call: -; cdr3_nt: TGTGCCAGTAGTATTAGTCAGGCCACGACTGAAGCTTTCTTT; cdr3_aa: CASSISQATTEAFF
clone_size: few; v_call: TRBV28; j_call: TRBJ1-6; d_call: -; cdr3_nt: TGTGCCAGCAGCCTCTATGAGAATTCACCCCTCCACTTT; cdr3_aa: CASSLYENSPLHF
clone_size: -; v_call: TRBV5-1; j_call: TRBJ2-5; d_call: TRBD2; cdr3_nt: TGCGCCAGCAGGGGGACTAGCGGGGGATCAGAGACCCAGTACTTC; cdr3_aa: CASRGTSGGSETQYF
clone_size: -; v_call: TRBV30; j_call: TRBJ1-6; d_call: TRBD1; cdr3_nt: TGTGCCTGGGGGACAGGCAATAATTCACCCCTCCACTTT; cdr3_aa: CAWGTGNNSPLHF
clone_size: -; v_call: TRBV23-1; j_call: TRBJ2-7; d_call: -; cdr3_nt: TGCGCCAGCAGTCAATCGACAGGTACCTACGAGCAGTACTTC; cdr3_aa: CASSQSTGTYEQYF
clone_size: -; v_call: TRBV5-8; j_call: TRBJ2-3; d_call: -; cdr3_nt: TGTGCCAGTACGCAGGCCCCCCCCACAGATACGCAGTATTTT; cdr3_aa: CASTQAPPTDTQYF
clone_size: -; v_call: TRBV7-9; j_call: TRBJ1-5; d_call: -; cdr3_nt: TGTGCCAGCAGCCCGGACAGCCCAAATCAGCCCCAGCATTTT; cdr3_aa: CASSPDSPNQPQHF
clone_size: -; v_call: TRBV4-3; j_call: TRBJ2-3; d_call: TRBD1; cdr3_nt: TGCGCCAGCAGCCAACCCGGGACAGCCTACTCCACAGATACGCAGTATTTT; cdr3_aa: CASSQPGTAYSTDTQYF
clone_size: once; v_call: TRBV27; j_call: TRBJ2-2; d_call: -; cdr3_nt: TGTGCCAGCAGTTTGGGGGCCGGGGACCGGGAGCTGTTTTTT; cdr3_aa: CASSLGAGDRELFF
clone_size: -; v_call: TRBV7-9; j_call: TRBJ1-5; d_call: -; cdr3_nt: TGTGCCAGCAGCCATAGCAATCAGCCCCAGCATTTT; cdr3_aa: CASSHSNQPQHF
clone_size: -; v_call: TRBV27; j_call: TRBJ2-1; d_call: TRBD1; cdr3_nt: TGTGCCAGCAGTTTAAGTCGACAGGGAGCCGAGCAGTTCTTC; cdr3_aa: CASSLSRQGAEQFF
clone_size: -; v_call: TRBV6-5; j_call: TRBJ2-3; d_call: -; cdr3_nt: TGTGCCAGCAGCAGTCCAGGGGCAGATACGCAGTATTTT; cdr3_aa: CASSSPGADTQYF
clone_size: few; v_call: TRBV6-5; j_call: TRBJ1-4; d_call: TRBD1; cdr3_nt: TGTGCCAGCAGAACCCCGGGACAGGGTAATGAAAAACTGTTTTTT; cdr3_aa: CASRTPGQGNEKLFF
clone_size: -; v_call: TRBV6-1; j_call: TRBJ1-5; d_call: TRBD1; cdr3_nt: TGTGCCAGCACAACTCGACAGGGGAGGATTCAGCCCCAGCATTTT; cdr3_aa: CASTTRQGRIQPQHF
clone_size: -; v_call: TRBV30; j_call: TRBJ1-6; d_call: -; cdr3_nt: TGTGCCTGGAGTCCGGGTCGGGATAATTCACCCCTCCACTTT; cdr3_aa: CAWSPGRDNSPLHF
clone_size: -; v_call: TRBV5-4; j_call: TRBJ2-3; d_call: TRBD2; cdr3_nt: TGTGCCAGCAGCTTGGGACTAGCGGGGACAGATACGCAGTATTTT; cdr3_aa: CASSLGLAGTDTQYF
clone_size: -; v_call: TRBV18; j_call: TRBJ1-2; d_call: TRBD1; cdr3_nt: TGTGCCAGCTCACCCGCGACAGGGGTGTATGGCTACACCTTC; cdr3_aa: CASSPATGVYGYTF
clone_size: -; v_call: TRBV5-4; j_call: TRBJ2-6; d_call: TRBD2; cdr3_nt: TGTGCCAGCAGCTTGGGCGGCTCGGGGGGAGGGGCCAACGTCCTGACTTTC; cdr3_aa: CASSLGGSGGGANVLTF
clone_size: once; v_call: TRBV4-3; j_call: TRBJ2-1; d_call: -; cdr3_nt: TGCGCCAGCAGCCAAGATCGAGGAGGGCATGAGCAGTTCTTC; cdr3_aa: CASSQDRGGHEQFF
clone_size: -; v_call: TRBV7-9; j_call: TRBJ2-2; d_call: TRBD2; cdr3_nt: TGTGCCAGCAGCCCGGGACTAGCAAGCACCGGGGAGCTGTTTTTT; cdr3_aa: CASSPGLASTGELFF
clone_size: -; v_call: TRBV28; j_call: TRBJ1-1; d_call: TRBD1; cdr3_nt: TGTGCCAGCGGTATAGACAGGGAGGAAGCTTTCTTT; cdr3_aa: CASGIDREEAFF
clone_size: -; v_call: TRBV4-3; j_call: TRBJ1-5; d_call: -; cdr3_nt: TGCGCCAGCAGCCAAAACAGGGACCAGCCCCAGCATTTT; cdr3_aa: CASSQNRDQPQHF
clone_size: -; v_call: TRBV7-2; j_call: TRBJ2-7; d_call: TRBD2; cdr3_nt: TGTGCCAGCAGCTTTACTAGCGGGGCGCTCTACGAGCAGTACTTC; cdr3_aa: CASSFTSGALYEQYF